This entry concerns a single TCR beta chain. The entry originates in a study of OX40 agonist ivuxolimab in advanced cancers. Generated by immunoSEQ multiplex PCR, the TCRdb table keeps only in-frame clones and is missing some. The repertoire holds more than 75,000 clones, with about nine tenths as singletons. V shed 2 bases and J 4 bases; nucleotides not matched to a gene: 5. Germline V CDR1 and CDR2: SGHRS, YFSETQ. The CDR3 runs to 16 residues. The chain has TRBV5-1 and TRBJ2-2; 10 nucleotides line up with TRBD2. The sample consisted of CD4+ or CD8+ T cells sorted from blood, taken in a trial of the OX40 agonist ivuxolimab. This clonotype was obtained from an adult with an advanced solid tumor such as melanoma, head and neck, liver or kidney cancer. The CDR3 coding sequence is TGCGCCAGCAGCTTAGTGACTAGCGGGCCCACCGGGGAGCTGTTTTTT. It encodes CASSLVTSGPTGELFF.